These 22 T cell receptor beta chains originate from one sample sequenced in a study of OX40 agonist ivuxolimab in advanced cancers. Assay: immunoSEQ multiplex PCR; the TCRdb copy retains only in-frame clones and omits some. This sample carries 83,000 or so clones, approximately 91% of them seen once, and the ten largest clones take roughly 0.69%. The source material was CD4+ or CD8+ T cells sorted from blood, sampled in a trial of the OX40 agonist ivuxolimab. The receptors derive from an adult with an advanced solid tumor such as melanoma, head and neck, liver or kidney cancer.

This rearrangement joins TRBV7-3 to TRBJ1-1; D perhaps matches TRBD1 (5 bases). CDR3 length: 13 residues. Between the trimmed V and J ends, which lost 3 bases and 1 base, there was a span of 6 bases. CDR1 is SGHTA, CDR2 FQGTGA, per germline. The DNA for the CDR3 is TGTGCCAGCAGCTTGACAGCGAACACTGAAGCTTTCTTT. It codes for CASSLTANTEAFF.

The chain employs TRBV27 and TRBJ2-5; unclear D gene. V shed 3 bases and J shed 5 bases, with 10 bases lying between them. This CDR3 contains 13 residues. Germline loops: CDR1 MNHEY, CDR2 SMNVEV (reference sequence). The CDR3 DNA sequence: TGTGCCAGCAGTTTTCGAGAGGAGGAGACCCAGTACTTC. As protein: CASSFREEETQYF.

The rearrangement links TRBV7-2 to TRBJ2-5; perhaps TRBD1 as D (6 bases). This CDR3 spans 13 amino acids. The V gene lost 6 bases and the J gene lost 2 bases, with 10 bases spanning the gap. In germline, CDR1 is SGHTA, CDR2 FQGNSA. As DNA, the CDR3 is TGTGCCAGCAGACGGACAGAACAAGAGACCCAGTACTTC. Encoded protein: CASRRTEQETQYF.

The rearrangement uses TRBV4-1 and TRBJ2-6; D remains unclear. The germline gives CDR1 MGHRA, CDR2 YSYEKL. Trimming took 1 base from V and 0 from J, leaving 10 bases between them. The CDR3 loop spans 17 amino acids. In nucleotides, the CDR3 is TGCGCCAGCAGCCAAGGGGCGTGGAGCTCTGGGGCCAACGTCCTGACTTTC. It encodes CASSQGAWSSGANVLTF.

CDR3 coding DNA: TGTGCCAGCAGCGTAGAGGCCAGGGGGGGCCAGTACTTC. Its protein product is CASSVEARGGQYF. The rearrangement joins TRBV9 to TRBJ2-5; the D gene could be TRBD1 or TRBD2 (7 bases each). This CDR3 comprises 13 residues. CDR1 is SGDLS, CDR2 YYNGEE, per germline. V lost 0 bases to trimming and J lost 10 bases, with 13 bases between them.

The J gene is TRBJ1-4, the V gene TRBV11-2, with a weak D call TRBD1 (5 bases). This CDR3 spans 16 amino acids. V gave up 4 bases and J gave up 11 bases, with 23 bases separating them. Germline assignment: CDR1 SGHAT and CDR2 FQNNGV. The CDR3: CASSSPNQGSRRKLFF. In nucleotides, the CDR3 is TGTGCCAGCAGCTCTCCCAACCAGGGTTCGCGACGGAAACTGTTTTTT.

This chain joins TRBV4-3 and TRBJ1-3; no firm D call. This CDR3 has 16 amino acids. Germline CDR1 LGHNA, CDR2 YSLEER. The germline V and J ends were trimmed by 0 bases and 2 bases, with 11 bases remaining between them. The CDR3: CASSQDWAVAGNTIYF. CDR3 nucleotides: TGCGCCAGCAGCCAAGATTGGGCAGTAGCTGGAAACACCATATATTTT.

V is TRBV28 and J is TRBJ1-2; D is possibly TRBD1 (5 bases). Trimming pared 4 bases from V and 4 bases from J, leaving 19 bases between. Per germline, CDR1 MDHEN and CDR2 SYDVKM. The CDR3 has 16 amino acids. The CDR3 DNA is TGTGCCAGCAGTTACCCAGGGCAGCAAAGATTCTATGGCTACACCTTC. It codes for CASSYPGQQRFYGYTF.

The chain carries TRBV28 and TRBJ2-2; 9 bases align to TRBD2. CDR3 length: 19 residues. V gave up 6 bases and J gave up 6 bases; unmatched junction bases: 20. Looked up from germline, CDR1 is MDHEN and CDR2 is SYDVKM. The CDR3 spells CASSTQAGGPFRVSGELFF. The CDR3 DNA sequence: TGTGCCAGCAGCACCCAGGCGGGAGGGCCGTTTCGGGTATCCGGGGAGCTGTTTTTT.

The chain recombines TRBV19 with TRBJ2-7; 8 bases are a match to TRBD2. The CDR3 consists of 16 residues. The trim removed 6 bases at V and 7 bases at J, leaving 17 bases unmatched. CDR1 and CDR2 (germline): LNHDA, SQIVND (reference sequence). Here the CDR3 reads CASSKGLAGGLGEQYF. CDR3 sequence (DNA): TGTGCCAGTAGCAAAGGACTAGCCGGCGGTTTAGGAGAGCAGTACTTC.

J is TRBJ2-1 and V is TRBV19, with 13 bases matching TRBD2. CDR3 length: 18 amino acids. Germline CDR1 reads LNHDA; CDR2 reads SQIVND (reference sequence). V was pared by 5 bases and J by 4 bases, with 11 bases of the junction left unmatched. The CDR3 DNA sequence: TGTGCCAGTAGTCCCCATGGACTAGCGGGAGAACAATACAATGAGCAGTTCTTC. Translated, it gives CASSPHGLAGEQYNEQFF.

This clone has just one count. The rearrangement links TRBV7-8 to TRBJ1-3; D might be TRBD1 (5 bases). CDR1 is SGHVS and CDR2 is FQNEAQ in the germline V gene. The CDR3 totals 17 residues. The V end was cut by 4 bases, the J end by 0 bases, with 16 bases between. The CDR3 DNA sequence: TGTGCCAGCAGCTCGGTCAGGGCCCCTGTCTCTGGAAACACCATATATTTT. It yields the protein CASSSVRAPVSGNTIYF.

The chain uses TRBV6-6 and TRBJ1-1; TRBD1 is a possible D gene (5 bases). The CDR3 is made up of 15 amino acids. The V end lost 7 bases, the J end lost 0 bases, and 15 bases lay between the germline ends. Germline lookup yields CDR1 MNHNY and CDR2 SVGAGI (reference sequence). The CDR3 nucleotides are TGTGCCAGCACCCAAGGGGAGTCCCTGAACACTGAAGCTTTCTTT. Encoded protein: CASTQGESLNTEAFF.

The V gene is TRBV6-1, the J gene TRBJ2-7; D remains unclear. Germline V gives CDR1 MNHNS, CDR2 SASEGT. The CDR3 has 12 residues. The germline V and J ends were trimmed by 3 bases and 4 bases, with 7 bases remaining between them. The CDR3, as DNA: TGTGCCAGCAGTGAGATAGGGTACGAGCAGTACTTC. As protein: CASSEIGYEQYF.

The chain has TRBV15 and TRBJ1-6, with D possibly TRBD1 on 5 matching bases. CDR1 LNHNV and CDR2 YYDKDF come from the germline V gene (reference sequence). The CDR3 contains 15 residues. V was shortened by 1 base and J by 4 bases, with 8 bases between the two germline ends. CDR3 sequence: CATSRAQGYNSPLHF. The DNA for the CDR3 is TGTGCCACCAGCAGAGCGCAGGGATATAATTCACCCCTCCACTTT.

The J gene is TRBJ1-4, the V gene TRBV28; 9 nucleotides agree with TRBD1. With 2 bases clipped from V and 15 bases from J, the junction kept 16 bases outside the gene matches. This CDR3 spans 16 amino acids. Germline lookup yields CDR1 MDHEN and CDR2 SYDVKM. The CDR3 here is CASSLGSFGQGKSLFF. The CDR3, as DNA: TGTGCCAGCAGTTTAGGTTCATTCGGACAGGGGAAATCGTTGTTTTTT.

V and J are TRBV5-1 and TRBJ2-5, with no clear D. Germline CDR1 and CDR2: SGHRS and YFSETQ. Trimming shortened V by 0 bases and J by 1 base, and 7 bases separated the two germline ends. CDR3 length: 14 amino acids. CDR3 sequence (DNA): TGCGCCAGCAGCTTGGAGTACATCCAAGAGACCCAGTACTTC. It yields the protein CASSLEYIQETQYF.

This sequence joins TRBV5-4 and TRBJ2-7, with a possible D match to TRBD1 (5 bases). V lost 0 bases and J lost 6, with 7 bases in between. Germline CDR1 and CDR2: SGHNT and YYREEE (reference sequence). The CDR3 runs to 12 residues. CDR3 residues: CASSLAGSEQYF. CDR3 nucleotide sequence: TGTGCCAGCAGCTTGGCAGGGTCCGAGCAGTACTTC.

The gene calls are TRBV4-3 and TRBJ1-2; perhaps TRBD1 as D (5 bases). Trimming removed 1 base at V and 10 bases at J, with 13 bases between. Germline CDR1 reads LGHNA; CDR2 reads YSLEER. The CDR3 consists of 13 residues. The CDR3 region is CASSQGDLADYTF. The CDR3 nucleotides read TGCGCCAGCAGCCAAGGGGACTTGGCGGACTACACCTTC.

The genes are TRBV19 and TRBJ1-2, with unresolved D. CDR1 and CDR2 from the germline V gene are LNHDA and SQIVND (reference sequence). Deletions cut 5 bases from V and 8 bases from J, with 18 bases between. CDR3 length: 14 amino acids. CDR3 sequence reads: CASSPQNRRGGYTF. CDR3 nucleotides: TGTGCCAGTAGTCCTCAAAATCGGAGAGGAGGCTACACCTTC.

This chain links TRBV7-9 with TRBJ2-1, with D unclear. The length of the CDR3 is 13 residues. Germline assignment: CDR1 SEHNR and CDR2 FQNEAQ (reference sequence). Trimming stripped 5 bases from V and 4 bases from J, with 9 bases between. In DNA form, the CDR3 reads TGTGCCAGCAGCGAAGTGGGGTACAATGAGCAGTTCTTC. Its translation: CASSEVGYNEQFF.

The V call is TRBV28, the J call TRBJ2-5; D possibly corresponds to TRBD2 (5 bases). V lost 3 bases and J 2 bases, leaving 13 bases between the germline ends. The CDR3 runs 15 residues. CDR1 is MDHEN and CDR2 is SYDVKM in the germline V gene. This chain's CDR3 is CASSFLAPGQETQYF. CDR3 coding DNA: TGTGCCAGCAGTTTTTTGGCCCCGGGGCAAGAGACCCAGTACTTC. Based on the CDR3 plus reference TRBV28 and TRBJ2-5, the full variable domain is DVKVTQSSRYLVKRTGEKVFLECVQDMDHENMFWYRQDPGLGLRLIYFSYDVKMKEKGDIPEGYSVSREKKERFSLILESASTNQTSMYLCASSFLAPGQETQYFGPGTRLLVL.